A selection of T cell receptor beta chains follows, all from one sample in a study of T cell repertoires in urothelial bladder cancer. Clones were sequenced by immunoSEQ multiplex PCR, and TCRdb holds only the in-frame ones, with some missing. Of about 10,000 clones detected, approximately 52% appear once; the ten largest clones hold 25% to 40%. The sample was tumor-infiltrating cells from bladder cancer. These receptors came from a human donor with urothelial carcinoma. The CDR3 runs from the conserved cysteine through the conserved F or W. Fields, in order: V gene, J gene, CDR3 protein.

>TRBV5-4|TRBJ1-1
CASSRGLTNTEAFF
>TRBV7-9|TRBJ2-6
CASSLLQVAGANVLTF
>TRBV2|TRBJ1-5
CASRGTENQPQHF
>TRBV5-1|TRBJ1-2
CASSSRDLGNGYTF
>TRBV27|TRBJ1-1
CASSLARTNTEAFF
>TRBV9|TRBJ2-1
CASSVWSQTAPYNEQFF
>TRBV28|TRBJ2-1
CASSQQIRNEQFF
>TRBV27|TRBJ2-7
CASSFETAVIYEQYF
>TRBV7-2|TRBJ1-5
CASSGGPQPQHF
>TRBV5-6|TRBJ1-1
CASSLLNTEAFF
>TRBV4-3|TRBJ1-2
CASSQDGETNNYGYTF
>TRBV16|TRBJ2-3
CASSQSSAGVLADTQYF
>TRBV10-3|TRBJ1-2
CAISVVQEDGYTF
>TRBV4-1|TRBJ2-7
CASSPWDGDYEQYF
>TRBV9|TRBJ2-2
CASSARPTSGASNTGELFF
>TRBV4-3|TRBJ1-1
CASSQDSKGNTEAFF
>TRBV7-2|TRBJ1-2
CASSFPGGGYGYTF
>TRBV6-6|TRBJ1-4
CASSLGDINEKLFF
>TRBV7-9|TRBJ1-1
CASSFDGFGDTEAFF
>TRBV7-9|TRBJ2-2
CASSAGGVAGELFF
>TRBV9|TRBJ2-7
CASSVVWGTDEQYF
>TRBV7-8|TRBJ1-2
CASSLAAANYGYTF
>TRBV18|TRBJ1-1
CASSPGRPEAFF
>TRBV28|TRBJ1-5
CASSFLPLVSNQPQHF
>TRBV13|TRBJ1-1
CASTLDRAAEAFF
>TRBV10-3|TRBJ2-2
CAISGISDGELFF
>TRBV5-1|TRBJ1-4
CASSPQAWGEKLFF
>TRBV14|TRBJ2-7
CASSQENYYEQYF
>TRBV5-6|TRBJ1-3
CASSLDATGTTGNTIYF
>TRBV15|TRBJ2-4
CATSRDGVVNIQYF
>TRBV7-2|TRBJ2-7
CASSLTSGTQLEQYF
>TRBV4-1|TRBJ2-5
CASSQLGLAGGETQYF
>TRBV11-3|TRBJ2-5
CASSPKDSETQYF
>TRBV2|TRBJ2-2
CASSDEGSNTGELFF
>TRBV19|TRBJ1-6
CASSIGDRGSPLHF
>TRBV2|TRBJ2-7
CASTPSGGAQGQYF
>TRBV29-1|TRBJ2-7
CSVFEGYEQYF
>TRBV10-2|TRBJ1-5
CASSESPGNSNQPQHF
>TRBV10-3|TRBJ2-7
CAISKPPGQAYEQYF
>TRBV5-6|TRBJ1-2
CASSWDRENYGYTF
>TRBV25-1|TRBJ1-1
CASSERDDTEAFF
>TRBV11-2|TRBJ2-1
CASSLFGNEQFF
>TRBV9|TRBJ1-6
CASSEGTSGTGLSPLHF
>TRBV30|TRBJ2-1
CAWSVLLYDEQFF